This record concerns one T cell receptor (beta chain) sequence. The sample holds many counts of this clonotype. The antigen this receptor binds is unknown. No per-base quality is available; no much larger clone lies one base away. This sample is part of a study of CD8+CD57+ T cells in acquired aplastic anemia (dated by TCRdb to between 2017 and 2018). Background on the whole study: A mean of about 3.2 ug of DNA, ranging from about 0.17 to 30 ug, was extracted from sorted CD4+ and CD8+ cells. A CD8+CD57+ expansion meant a frequency higher than the mean frequency seen in healthy subjects. Broader findings and caveats from the paper: Twenty-nine CD8+ CDR3 sequences were shared between patients and controls but appeared highly expressed in patients and within their immunodominant clones. Between patients and healthy controls, no significant difference in CD8+ Simpson's diversity was found (P=0.060).

Flow cytometry had shown CD8+CD57+ cell expansion in the patients selected for sequencing. Every patient had a diagnosis of severe acquired aplastic anemia based on International Study of Aplastic Anemia and Agranulocytosis and Camitta criteria. At the time blood was sampled, none of the patients had received any therapy. The study deep-sequenced TCR repertoires of sorted CD4+ and CD8+ blood T cells from severe aplastic anemia patients and healthy subjects. Patients were enrolled under clinicaltrials.gov protocols 00001620, 01623167, 00001397, 00071045, 00081523 and 00961064 in the USA. Ficoll-Paque density gradient centrifugation was used to isolate peripheral blood mononuclear cells. Before DNA extraction, CD4+ and CD8+ T cells were sorted by FACS or by magnetic beads. Genomic DNA was used as template for profiling of TCR beta VDJ combinations and CDR3 sequences. TCR repertoire sequencing was run on an Illumina HiSeq 2000. As for how the authors treated the data: TRBV/TRBJ rearrangement plots, CDR3 size and DJ length profiles, and Simpson's diversity index were used to evaluate the repertoires. The most abundant DNA sequence in the deep sequencing data was taken as the immunodominant clone. CDR3 amino acid sequences were checked for sharing across subjects and were also compared against the VDJdb database and published repertoires. TCRdb reanalyzed the raw reads on its own, using fastp at Q25 for trimming and MiXCR for clone calling, and kept in-frame beta chains. CDR3 protein duplicates are merged, each entry listing the most common genes and DNA. V and J calls and clone size were set by TCRdb, not the authors. This sample has about 200,000 distinct CDR3 sequences in its table, and approximately 65% of those were observed once. The biggest ten clones account for around three fifths of the sample.

CDR1 and CDR2 are read off the germline V gene (reference sequence) as MNHNY and SVGAGI. The CDR3 starts with the cysteine, ends with the phenylalanine, and has 16 residues. This entry keeps only the CDR3 DNA: 48 bases, framed from base 1. V ends up 2 bases short and J 8 bases short, with an unmatched junction base count of 11. Sequencing was performed on sorted CD4+, CD8+, or CD8+CD57+ T cells (not recorded which) from PBMCs. The chain employs TRBV6-6 and TRBJ1-2; TRBD1 lines up with 10 middle nucleotides. This clonotype was obtained from a human donor with aplastic anemia. The DNA reads as follows: TGTGCCAGCAGTTACCCCCGACAGGGGGCTTCAGAAGGCTACACCTTC. Its translation is CASSYPRQGASEGYTF.